The rows below give T cell receptor beta chains drawn from one sample of a study of blood T cell repertoires in COVID-19. Repertoires were generated with immunoSEQ multiplex PCR, while TCRdb's copy carries only in-frame clones and drops some. The repertoire has about 300,000 clones, around 86% of them found once; the top ten carry over 1%. The specimen was peripheral blood. These receptor sequences come from a man in his sixties or seventies with acute or convalescent COVID-19. The CDR3 runs from the conserved cysteine through the conserved F or W. D genes are given only for firm matches. Size is omitted from some rows. Given values are once, few, many or a class for expanded clones.

D gene: -
V gene: TRBV7-8
clone size: -
J gene: TRBJ1-2
CDR3 protein: CASSQREFYGYTF
CDR3 DNA: TGTGCCAGCAGCCAACGCGAGTTCTATGGCTACACCTTC

D gene: -
V gene: TRBV7-2
clone size: -
J gene: TRBJ2-1
CDR3 protein: CASSLKRSHLINEQFF
CDR3 DNA: TGTGCCAGCAGCCTAAAGCGTAGCCATCTAATCAATGAGCAGTTCTTC

D gene: TRBD1
V gene: TRBV7-9
clone size: -
J gene: TRBJ2-7
CDR3 protein: CASSFVVRQGLGEQYF
CDR3 DNA: TGTGCCAGCAGCTTCGTCGTGAGACAGGGGTTGGGTGAGCAGTACTTC

D gene: TRBD1
V gene: TRBV6-6
clone size: -
J gene: TRBJ2-7
CDR3 protein: CASTPPPGQGAHEQYF
CDR3 DNA: TGTGCCAGCACCCCCCCTCCGGGACAGGGGGCTCACGAGCAGTACTTC

D gene: TRBD2
V gene: TRBV11-2
clone size: -
J gene: TRBJ2-3
CDR3 protein: CASSLGRRGGRDTQYF
CDR3 DNA: TGTGCCAGCAGCTTGGGGAGGCGGGGGGGCAGAGATACGCAGTATTTT

D gene: TRBD1
V gene: TRBV7-9
clone size: once
J gene: TRBJ2-7
CDR3 protein: CASSRLVDRGNEQYF
CDR3 DNA: TGTGCCAGCAGCCGACTGGTGGACAGGGGAAACGAGCAGTACTTC

D gene: -
V gene: TRBV7-2
clone size: few
J gene: TRBJ2-2
CDR3 protein: CASSMRHGDTGELFF
CDR3 DNA: TGTGCCAGCAGCATGAGACACGGGGACACCGGGGAGCTGTTTTTT

D gene: TRBD1
V gene: TRBV9
clone size: -
J gene: TRBJ2-3
CDR3 protein: CASSVDPGTGVSSDTQYF
CDR3 DNA: TGTGCCAGCAGCGTAGACCCCGGGACAGGGGTTTCGTCAGATACGCAGTATTTT

D gene: -
V gene: TRBV28
clone size: once
J gene: TRBJ1-5
CDR3 protein: CASSLDLALNQPQHF
CDR3 DNA: TGTGCCAGCAGTTTAGATTTGGCCCTCAATCAGCCCCAGCATTTT

D gene: TRBD2
V gene: TRBV5-1
clone size: -
J gene: TRBJ2-3
CDR3 protein: CASSSGLAGGQDTQYF
CDR3 DNA: TGCGCCAGCAGCTCGGGACTAGCGGGGGGGCAAGATACGCAGTATTTT

D gene: -
V gene: TRBV28
clone size: -
J gene: TRBJ1-5
CDR3 protein: CASSWSRGNQPQHF
CDR3 DNA: TGTGCCAGCAGTTGGAGCAGGGGCAATCAGCCCCAGCATTTT

D gene: -
V gene: TRBV15
clone size: -
J gene: TRBJ1-2
CDR3 protein: CATSRAGGFSSGYGYTF
CDR3 DNA: TGTGCCACCAGCAGAGCGGGGGGGTTCAGTAGCGGCTATGGCTACACCTTC

D gene: -
V gene: TRBV19
clone size: once
J gene: TRBJ2-3
CDR3 protein: CASSIRGDSLTDTQYF
CDR3 DNA: TGTGCCAGTAGTATCAGGGGGGACAGCCTCACAGATACGCAGTATTTT

D gene: TRBD1
V gene: TRBV19
clone size: -
J gene: TRBJ1-1
CDR3 protein: CASSTGTGIVTFF
CDR3 DNA: TGTGCCAGTAGTACCGGGACAGGGATAGTAACTTTCTTT

D gene: TRBD1
V gene: TRBV3-1/TRBV3-2
clone size: -
J gene: TRBJ1-5
CDR3 protein: CASSPNRQGPVPPRPAQHF
CDR3 DNA: TGTGCCAGCAGCCCCAATAGACAGGGTCCGGTTCCTCCGCGGCCGGCCCAGCATTTT

D gene: TRBD2
V gene: TRBV19
clone size: -
J gene: TRBJ2-5
CDR3 protein: CASSTTSGRMETQYF
CDR3 DNA: TGTGCCAGTAGTACTACTAGCGGGAGAATGGAGACCCAGTACTTC

D gene: -
V gene: TRBV5-6
clone size: -
J gene: TRBJ2-7
CDR3 protein: CASTQYMVRGTAEQYF
CDR3 DNA: TGTGCCAGCACCCAATATATGGTCAGGGGCACCGCCGAGCAGTACTTC

D gene: TRBD2
V gene: TRBV5-6
clone size: -
J gene: TRBJ2-1
CDR3 protein: CASSLGTSGRYNEQFF
CDR3 DNA: TGTGCCAGCAGCTTAGGGACTAGCGGGCGCTACAATGAGCAGTTCTTC

D gene: TRBD1
V gene: TRBV9
clone size: -
J gene: TRBJ2-5
CDR3 protein: CASSVDGQGAAETQYF
CDR3 DNA: TGTGCCAGCAGCGTCGATGGACAGGGGGCAGCGGAGACCCAGTACTTC

D gene: TRBD2
V gene: TRBV18
clone size: -
J gene: TRBJ2-7
CDR3 protein: CASSRGGDDPGQYF
CDR3 DNA: TGTGCCAGCTCACGCGGGGGGGACGATCCTGGACAGTACTTC

D gene: TRBD1
V gene: TRBV5-1
clone size: -
J gene: TRBJ1-2
CDR3 protein: CASSSGQVYGYTF
CDR3 DNA: TGCGCCAGCAGCTCAGGACAGGTCTATGGCTACACCTTC

D gene: -
V gene: TRBV9
clone size: -
J gene: TRBJ1-1
CDR3 protein: CASSVERGKAFF
CDR3 DNA: TGTGCCAGCAGCGTAGAGCGGGGAAAAGCTTTCTTT

D gene: -
V gene: TRBV10-1
clone size: -
J gene: TRBJ2-3
CDR3 protein: CASSESRGLNTDTQYF
CDR3 DNA: TGCGCCAGCAGTGAGTCCAGGGGCCTCAACACAGATACGCAGTATTTT

D gene: TRBD1
V gene: TRBV19
clone size: -
J gene: TRBJ1-5
CDR3 protein: CASSIDRGQPQHF
CDR3 DNA: TGTGCCAGTAGTATCGACAGGGGTCAGCCCCAGCATTTT

D gene: -
V gene: TRBV3-1/TRBV3-2
clone size: -
J gene: TRBJ2-3
CDR3 protein: CASSQLAWADTQYF
CDR3 DNA: TGTGCCAGCAGCCAACTCGCTTGGGCGGATACGCAGTATTTT

D gene: -
V gene: TRBV12-3/TRBV12-4
clone size: few
J gene: TRBJ1-1
CDR3 protein: CASSQRTAEAFF
CDR3 DNA: TGTGCCAGCAGTCAAAGGACAGCAGAAGCTTTCTTT

D gene: -
V gene: TRBV6-2/TRBV6-3
clone size: once
J gene: TRBJ1-1
CDR3 protein: CASSSGRGRIGNTEAFF
CDR3 DNA: TGTGCCAGCAGTTCCGGGAGGGGGAGGATTGGGAACACTGAAGCTTTCTTT

D gene: TRBD1
V gene: TRBV9
clone size: -
J gene: TRBJ1-1
CDR3 protein: CASSVGQGAWNTEAFF
CDR3 DNA: TGTGCCAGCAGCGTAGGGCAGGGGGCGTGGAACACTGAAGCTTTCTTT

D gene: -
V gene: TRBV4-3
clone size: once
J gene: TRBJ2-1
CDR3 protein: CASSQEGHDNEQFF
CDR3 DNA: TGCGCCAGCAGCCAAGAAGGACATGACAATGAGCAGTTCTTC

D gene: TRBD1
V gene: TRBV27
clone size: -
J gene: TRBJ1-2
CDR3 protein: CASSLTGGANYGYTF
CDR3 DNA: TGTGCCAGCAGTTTGACAGGGGGCGCGAACTATGGCTACACCTTC

D gene: -
V gene: TRBV27
clone size: few
J gene: TRBJ1-1
CDR3 protein: CASSSRAGVGAFF
CDR3 DNA: TGTGCCAGCAGTTCTCGGGCGGGGGTAGGGGCTTTCTTT

D gene: -
V gene: TRBV6-5
clone size: few
J gene: TRBJ1-2
CDR3 protein: CASSLDTLGGYTF
CDR3 DNA: TGTGCCAGCAGTCTGGACACCCTAGGAGGCTACACCTTC

D gene: TRBD1
V gene: TRBV19
clone size: -
J gene: TRBJ2-1
CDR3 protein: CASSIVRQGSEQFF
CDR3 DNA: TGTGCCAGTAGTATCGTGAGACAGGGGAGTGAGCAGTTCTTC

D gene: TRBD2
V gene: TRBV2
clone size: -
J gene: TRBJ2-1
CDR3 protein: CASSAGLAGGMNEQFF
CDR3 DNA: TGTGCCAGCAGTGCGGGACTAGCGGGGGGAATGAATGAGCAGTTCTTC

D gene: TRBD2
V gene: TRBV5-4
clone size: -
J gene: TRBJ2-3
CDR3 protein: CASRPGTSASTDTQYF
CDR3 DNA: TGTGCCAGCAGACCAGGGACTAGCGCCAGCACAGATACGCAGTATTTT

D gene: -
V gene: TRBV19
clone size: once
J gene: TRBJ1-5
CDR3 protein: CASRETAARRNQPQHF
CDR3 DNA: TGTGCCAGTAGAGAAACAGCGGCTAGGCGCAATCAGCCCCAGCATTTT

D gene: TRBD1
V gene: TRBV7-2
clone size: -
J gene: TRBJ1-6
CDR3 protein: CASSLLTGPNSPLHF
CDR3 DNA: TGTGCCAGCAGCCTATTGACAGGGCCAAATTCACCCCTCCACTTT

D gene: -
V gene: TRBV3-1/TRBV3-2
clone size: -
J gene: TRBJ2-7
CDR3 protein: CASSQGLREQYF
CDR3 DNA: TGTGCCAGCAGCCAAGGTTTGAGGGAGCAGTACTTC

D gene: TRBD1
V gene: TRBV7-2
clone size: -
J gene: TRBJ1-4
CDR3 protein: CASSHGQGSEKLFF
CDR3 DNA: TGTGCCAGCAGCCACGGACAGGGCAGTGAAAAACTGTTTTTT

D gene: TRBD1
V gene: TRBV4-3
clone size: few
J gene: TRBJ1-6
CDR3 protein: CASSQQGVNNSPLHF
CDR3 DNA: TGCGCCAGCAGCCAACAGGGGGTTAATAATTCACCCCTCCACTTT

D gene: -
V gene: TRBV30
clone size: -
J gene: TRBJ2-3
CDR3 protein: CAWSLADTQYF
CDR3 DNA: TGTGCCTGGAGTTTAGCAGATACGCAGTATTTT

D gene: -
V gene: TRBV12-3/TRBV12-4
clone size: -
J gene: TRBJ1-2
CDR3 protein: CASSLGTRYGYTF
CDR3 DNA: TGTGCCAGCAGTCTCGGGACACGCTATGGCTACACCTTC

D gene: -
V gene: TRBV3-1/TRBV3-2
clone size: -
J gene: TRBJ2-1
CDR3 protein: CASSPEISIMRNEQFF
CDR3 DNA: TGTGCCAGCAGTCCCGAGATAAGTATTATGCGCAATGAGCAGTTCTTC

D gene: TRBD2
V gene: TRBV5-5
clone size: -
J gene: TRBJ2-2
CDR3 protein: CASSLGAGGRVGELFF
CDR3 DNA: TGTGCCAGCAGCTTGGGAGCGGGGGGGCGAGTCGGGGAGCTGTTTTTT

D gene: -
V gene: TRBV7-8
clone size: few
J gene: TRBJ1-6
CDR3 protein: CASSLSRTTSNSPLHF
CDR3 DNA: TGTGCCAGCAGCTTGTCGAGGACAACCTCGAATTCACCCCTCCACTTT

D gene: -
V gene: TRBV6-2/TRBV6-3
clone size: -
J gene: TRBJ2-3
CDR3 protein: CASSYSMAGGRTDTQYF
CDR3 DNA: TGTGCCAGCAGTTACTCGATGGCCGGGGGACGAACAGATACGCAGTATTTT

D gene: -
V gene: TRBV15
clone size: -
J gene: TRBJ1-1
CDR3 protein: CATSRGEARAVEAFF
CDR3 DNA: TGTGCCACCAGCAGAGGGGAGGCAAGGGCAGTTGAAGCTTTCTTT

D gene: TRBD1
V gene: TRBV28
clone size: -
J gene: TRBJ1-4
CDR3 protein: CASTAPGTGVEKLFF
CDR3 DNA: TGTGCCAGCACCGCTCCCGGGACAGGGGTGGAAAAACTGTTTTTT

D gene: TRBD2
V gene: TRBV9
clone size: -
J gene: TRBJ2-7
CDR3 protein: CASSVGMGLAGDEQYF
CDR3 DNA: TGTGCCAGCAGCGTAGGGATGGGACTAGCGGGAGACGAGCAGTACTTC

D gene: -
V gene: TRBV28
clone size: -
J gene: TRBJ2-2
CDR3 protein: CASSEGLRTGELFF
CDR3 DNA: TGTGCCAGCAGCGAGGGACTGAGAACCGGGGAGCTGTTTTTT

D gene: TRBD1
V gene: TRBV6-6
clone size: -
J gene: TRBJ1-2
CDR3 protein: CASRRGQTGGRGYTF
CDR3 DNA: TGTGCCAGCAGGAGAGGACAAACAGGGGGGCGAGGCTACACCTTC

D gene: -
V gene: TRBV4-1
clone size: -
J gene: TRBJ1-1
CDR3 protein: CASSQDSRGLNTEAFF
CDR3 DNA: TGCGCCAGCAGCCAAGATAGCAGGGGTCTAAACACTGAAGCTTTCTTT

D gene: TRBD1
V gene: TRBV24-1
clone size: -
J gene: TRBJ1-5
CDR3 protein: CATDGGGSDSNQPQHF
CDR3 DNA: TGTGCCACCGATGGAGGGGGCTCCGATAGCAATCAGCCCCAGCATTTT